The next 5 T cell receptor beta chains were all read from a single sample in a study of a mutant IDH1 vaccine in newly diagnosed glioma. TCRdb keeps only in-frame clones here, not all; method: immunoSEQ multiplex PCR. This table holds 45,000 to 55,000 clones, about 82% found once. Time point here: week 35, safety follow-up. Every vaccination contained 300 ug of the mutant IDH1 20-mer peptide and was paired with topical imiquimod. Their antigens remain unidentified. This specimen was PBMCs, taken from a glioma patient whose treatment included an IDH1 peptide vaccine. These receptor sequences come from a middle-aged man with glioma.

V gene TRBV6-4 combines with J gene TRBJ2-5, with D perhaps TRBD1 or TRBD2 (5 bases each). This CDR3 comprises 14 residues. V gave up 3 bases and J gave up 12 bases, with 20 bases separating them. The germline V gene has CDR1 MRHNA and CDR2 SNTAGT. The CDR3 here is CASSDCRMGRLKYF. CDR3 DNA sequence: TGTGCCAGCAGTGATTGTAGAATGGGACGCCTAAAGTACTTC.

This sequence joins TRBV6-6 and TRBJ2-7; a weak D match, TRBD2 (5 bases). Trimming pared 3 bases from V and 0 bases from J, leaving 9 bases between. This CDR3 has 14 amino acids. From germline, CDR1 is MNHNY and CDR2 SVGAGI (reference sequence). Here the CDR3 DNA reads TGTGCCAGCAGTTATGGCGGGTTCTCCTACGAGCAGTACTTC. The encoded protein is CASSYGGFSYEQYF.

The chain uses TRBV6-1 and TRBJ1-2; D might be TRBD1 (5 bases). This CDR3 is built from 13 residues. Germline CDR1 is MNHNS and CDR2 is SASEGT. Trimming stripped 5 bases from V and 8 bases from J, with 15 bases between. Here the CDR3 reads CASSPMGERGYTF. The CDR3, as DNA: TGTGCCAGCAGTCCCATGGGGGAGAGAGGCTACACCTTC.

The chain links TRBV7-2 to TRBJ1-1, with unresolved D. The CDR3 loop spans 15 amino acids. The ends were cut back, 2 bases at V and 1 base at J, with 11 bases in the middle. CDR1 is SGHTA and CDR2 is FQGNSA in the germline V gene. CDR3 sequence reads: CASSLFEHGNTEAFF. CDR3 nucleotide sequence: TGTGCCAGCAGCTTATTCGAACACGGGAACACTGAAGCTTTCTTT.

The CDR3 region has the DNA TGTGCCAGCAGCTCAACGACGACGGGACAGGGACCAGATACGCAGTATTTT. Residues: CASSSTTTGQGPDTQYF. The chain links TRBV7-9 to TRBJ2-3, with 9 bases that match TRBD1. The junction had 12 bases not matched to a gene; V was cut back by 4 bases and J by 4 bases. CDR3 length: 17 amino acids. The germline V gene encodes CDR1 SEHNR and CDR2 FQNEAQ (reference sequence).